This T cell receptor (beta chain) was sequenced in a study of CD8+ T cells in alopecia areata. Study overall: Tofacitinib lasted 6 to 18 months, then 6 months off drug.

Findings of the study overall: Elevated clonality characterized lesional scalp relative to normal scalp, particularly in alopecia totalis/universalis.

RNA, once extracted, was reverse transcribed into cDNA for use as the sequencing template. Measured with immunoSEQ multiplex PCR; TCRdb has only the in-frame clones, and not every one. The data hold roughly 150,000 clones, with approximately 50% observed a single time. This clone has a handful of counts. Its antigen remains unidentified. What was sequenced was CD4+ T cells sorted from blood. The TCR sequence derives from a human donor with alopecia areata.

The CDR3 DNA reads TGTGCCAGTACCCCCCCAGCGGGAGGGCTCGCGGGACCTCCGGATACGCAGTATTTT. Translating it yields CASTPPAGGLAGPPDTQYF. The V and J genes are TRBV19 and TRBJ2-3; 10 bases line up with TRBD2. Germline V gene lookup returns CDR1 LNHDA and CDR2 SQIVND (reference sequence). With 7 bases clipped from V and 6 bases from J, the junction kept 22 bases outside the gene matches. This CDR3 is 19 amino acids long.